This T cell receptor beta chain was recorded in a study of T-cell reconstitution after alpha-beta-depleted transplantation in children. This CDR3 contains 15 residues. Unique molecular identifiers were used in preparing the TCRbeta library. Each CDR3 protein gets one entry after TCRdb re-called the PCR reads with MiXCR. The sample contains hundreds of thousands of distinct CDR3 sequences, approximately 15% of which appear only once. This receptor was identified in a human donor who donated a stem cell graft to a child with acute myeloid leukemia. Source: PBMCs from the stem cell graft donor, taken from the stem cell graft. This sequence joins TRBV21-1 and TRBJ1-1; the table's D call TRBD1 went unverified against the DNA. TRBV21-1 is designated a pseudogene. This chain's CDR3 is CASSPPVGGLTEAFF. The CDR3 DNA follows: TGTGCCAGCAGCCCACCGGTGGGGGGGCTCACTGAAGCTTTCTTT.